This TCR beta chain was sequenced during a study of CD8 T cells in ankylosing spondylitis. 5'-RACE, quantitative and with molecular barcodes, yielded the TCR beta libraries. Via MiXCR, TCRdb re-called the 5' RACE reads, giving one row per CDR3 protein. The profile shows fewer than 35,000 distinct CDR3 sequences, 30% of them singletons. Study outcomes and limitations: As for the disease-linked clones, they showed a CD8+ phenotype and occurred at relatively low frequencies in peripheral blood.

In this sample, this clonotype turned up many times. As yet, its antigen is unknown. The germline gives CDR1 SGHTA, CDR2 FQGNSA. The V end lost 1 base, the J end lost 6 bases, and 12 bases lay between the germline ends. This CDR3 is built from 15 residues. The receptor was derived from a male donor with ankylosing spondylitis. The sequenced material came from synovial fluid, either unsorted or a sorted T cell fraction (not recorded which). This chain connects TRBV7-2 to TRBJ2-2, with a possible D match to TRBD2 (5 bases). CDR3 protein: CASSLVLRAPGELFF. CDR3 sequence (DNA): TGTGCCAGCAGCTTAGTATTGAGGGCTCCCGGGGAGCTGTTTTTT.